These 15 T cell receptor beta chains came from one sample sequenced in a study of technical replicates of blood from several donors. TCRdb keeps only in-frame clones here, not all; method: immunoSEQ multiplex PCR. This sample carries 75,000 to 90,000 clones, 80% to 95% of them seen once, and the ten largest clones take about 0.38%. Sequenced input: T cells isolated from PBMCs. These receptors all come from a human donor in good health.

This chain uses TRBV5-1 with TRBJ2-7, with TRBD2 identical over 10 bases. Germline CDR1 SGHRS, CDR2 YFSETQ. The CDR3 length is 16 residues. J gave up 1 base and V 5 bases, and 9 bases lay outside the gene matches. CDR3 loop: CASSSALAGASYEQYF. As DNA, the CDR3 is TGCGCCAGCAGTTCTGCCCTAGCGGGAGCTTCCTACGAGCAGTACTTC.

This sequence joins TRBV5-1 and TRBJ1-1; TRBD1 aligns across 7 bases. Germline lookup yields CDR1 SGHRS and CDR2 YFSETQ. Germline trimming cut 0 bases from V and 1 base from J; bases unmatched to any gene: 3. This CDR3 has 15 residues. CDR3 coding DNA: TGCGCCAGCAGCTTGGTTGCAGGGGGGAACACTGAAGCTTTCTTT. This translates into CASSLVAGGNTEAFF.

The chain has TRBV6-4 and TRBJ2-6; 11 positions match TRBD1. J was trimmed by 0 bases and V by 8 bases; bases with no gene match: 0. This CDR3 contains 15 residues. Per the germline V gene, CDR1 is MRHNA and CDR2 is SNTAGT. This CDR3 is CASGTGGSGANVLTF. DNA for the CDR3: TGTGCCAGCGGGACAGGGGGCTCTGGGGCCAACGTCCTGACTTTC.

In this sample, this clone turned up once. This chain connects TRBV19 to TRBJ2-7, with 8 bases that match TRBD2. This CDR3 has 15 amino acids. With 6 bases clipped from V and 0 bases from J, the junction kept 7 bases outside the gene matches. Germline loops: CDR1 LNHDA, CDR2 SQIVND (reference sequence). Here the CDR3 reads CASSGGDASSYEQYF. CDR3 sequence (DNA): TGTGCCAGTAGCGGGGGGGATGCGTCCTCCTACGAGCAGTACTTC.

The chain combines TRBV6-5 with TRBJ2-7, with 11 bases fitting TRBD1. The CDR3 extends over 15 amino acids. From germline, CDR1 is MNHEY and CDR2 SVGAGI. The V segment lost 0 bases and the J segment 11 bases; nucleotides outside the gene matches: 9. CDR3 sequence reads: CASSYSGQGALREYF. CDR3 DNA: TGTGCCAGCAGTTACTCCGGACAGGGGGCACTTAGGGAGTACTTC.

The V and J genes are TRBV5-5 and TRBJ1-2; a weak D match, TRBD1 (5 bases). Trimming cost V 4 bases and J 4 bases, with 14 bases left between them. The CDR3 totals 14 residues. Germline V gene lookup returns CDR1 SGHKS and CDR2 YYEKEE (reference sequence). The DNA for the CDR3 is TGTGCCAGCAGCCTGAAAGGGGACTTCTATGGCTACACCTTC. Residues: CASSLKGDFYGYTF.

The chain combines TRBV6-5 with TRBJ2-5, with 7 nucleotides matching TRBD1. The germline gives CDR1 MNHEY, CDR2 SVGAGI. Losses at the gene ends were 5 bases for V and 5 bases for J; bases not matched to a gene: 8. This CDR3 has 14 residues. CDR3 residues: CASSQRTGSETQYF. CDR3 nucleotide sequence: TGTGCCAGCAGTCAACGGACAGGTTCGGAGACCCAGTACTTC.

The chain carries TRBV10-3 and TRBJ2-5; TRBD1 might be the D (5 bases). Trimming pared 0 bases from V and 5 bases from J, leaving 10 bases between. This CDR3 spans 14 amino acids. Germline V CDR1 and CDR2: ENHRY, SYGVKD. The CDR3 nucleotides are TGTGCCATCAGTGAGTCTTTGGCAGGGGAGACCCAGTACTTC. Protein: CAISESLAGETQYF.

This sequence joins TRBV4-1 and TRBJ1-1; 8 bases agree with TRBD1. CDR3 length: 17 residues. The J segment lost 4 bases and the V segment lost 0 bases, leaving 10 bases of the junction unmatched. Germline V gene lookup returns CDR1 MGHRA and CDR2 YSYEKL. Here the CDR3 DNA reads TGCGCCAGCAGCCAAGACGGAGCTTCGGGACAGGCCACTGAAGCTTTCTTT. It translates to CASSQDGASGQATEAFF.

This chain connects TRBV4-1 to TRBJ2-7; the match to TRBD1 covers 12 bases. After removal of 0 bases from V and 5 bases from J, the junction contained 8 bases not matched to a gene. This CDR3 has 17 amino acids. CDR1 MGHRA and CDR2 YSYEKL come from the germline V gene. The CDR3 sequence: CASSQDRDRGLFDEQYF. In DNA form, the CDR3 reads TGCGCCAGCAGCCAAGATAGGGACAGGGGGCTTTTCGACGAGCAGTACTTC.

This chain uses TRBV6-1 with TRBJ2-7; TRBD2 is a possible D gene (6 bases). The germline V gene has CDR1 MNHNS and CDR2 SASEGT. The ends were cut back, 5 bases at V and 7 bases at J, with 21 bases in the middle. The CDR3 loop spans 15 amino acids. CDR3: CASSINSANAGEQYF. In nucleotides, the CDR3 is TGTGCCAGCAGTATAAATAGCGCCAATGCGGGGGAGCAGTACTTC.

The chain is built from TRBV6-5 and TRBJ2-7, with D unclear. Trimming stripped 3 bases from V and 2 bases from J, with 2 bases between. Germline-derived CDR1 and CDR2 are MNHEY and SVGAGI. The CDR3 is made up of 11 amino acids. CDR3 DNA: TGTGCCAGCAGTTATACCTACGAGCAGTACTTC. Its protein is CASSYTYEQYF.

The V call is TRBV19, the J call TRBJ1-5; 9 bases align to TRBD1. CDR1 LNHDA and CDR2 SQIVND come from the germline V gene (reference sequence). This CDR3 is built from 17 residues. The J segment lost 1 base and the V segment lost 7 bases, leaving 11 bases of the junction unmatched. DNA of the CDR3: TGTGCCAGTAAACGGACAGGGGAAGAGTGGAGCAATCAGCCCCAGCATTTT. Translated, it gives CASKRTGEEWSNQPQHF.

This clone was detected once. The gene calls are TRBV30 and TRBJ2-1; 11 bases agree with TRBD2. V was pared by 0 bases and J by 4 bases, with 2 bases of the junction left unmatched. Germline values: CDR1 GTSNPN, CDR2 SVGIG (reference sequence). The CDR3 sequence is 15 residues long. The CDR3 is CAWSVGTSGYNEQFF. For the CDR3, the DNA is TGTGCCTGGAGTGTAGGGACTAGCGGTTACAATGAGCAGTTCTTC.

The chain links TRBV29-1 to TRBJ1-2; D is ambiguous. This CDR3 has 16 residues. Germline-derived CDR1 and CDR2 are SQVTM and ANQGSEA. Trimming removed 4 bases from V and 3 bases from J, with 21 bases in between. DNA for the CDR3: TGCAGCGTTGCAAAGCCCCCTCATTTACGCCACTATGGCTACACCTTC. Its translation is CSVAKPPHLRHYGYTF.